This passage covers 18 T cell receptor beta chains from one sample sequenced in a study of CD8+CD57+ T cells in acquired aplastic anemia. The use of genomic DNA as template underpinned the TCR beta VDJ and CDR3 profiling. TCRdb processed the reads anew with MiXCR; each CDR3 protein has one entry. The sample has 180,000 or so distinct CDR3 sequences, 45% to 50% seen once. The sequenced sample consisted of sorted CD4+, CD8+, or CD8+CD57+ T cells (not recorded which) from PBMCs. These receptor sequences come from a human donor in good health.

CDR3: CASSFYANNEQFF. CDR3 DNA sequence: TGTGCCAGCAGCTTTTACGCAAACAATGAGCAGTTCTTC. The gene calls are TRBV7-9 and TRBJ2-1; D not resolved. The CDR3 runs to 13 residues. Germline V gene lookup returns CDR1 SEHNR and CDR2 FQNEAQ (reference sequence). Trimming pared 3 bases from V and 5 bases from J, leaving 8 bases between.

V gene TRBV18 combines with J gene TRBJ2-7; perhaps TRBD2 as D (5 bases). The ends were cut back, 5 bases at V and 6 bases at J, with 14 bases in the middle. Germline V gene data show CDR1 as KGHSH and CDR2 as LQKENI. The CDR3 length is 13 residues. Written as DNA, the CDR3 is TGTGCCAGCTCATTTCCGGGGTATTCCGAGCAGTACTTC. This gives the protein CASSFPGYSEQYF.

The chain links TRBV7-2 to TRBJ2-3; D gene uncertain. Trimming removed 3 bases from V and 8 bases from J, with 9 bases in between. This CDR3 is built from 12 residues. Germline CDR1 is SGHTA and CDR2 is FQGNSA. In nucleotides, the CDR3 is TGTGCCAGCAGCTTTAGACTGAGTACGCAGTATTTT. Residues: CASSFRLSTQYF.

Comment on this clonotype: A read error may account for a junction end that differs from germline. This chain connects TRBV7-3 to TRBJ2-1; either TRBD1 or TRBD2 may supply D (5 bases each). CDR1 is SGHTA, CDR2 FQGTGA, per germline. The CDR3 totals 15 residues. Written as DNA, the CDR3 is TGTGCCAGCAGCTTAGTCGGGGCGTCCTACAATGAGCAGCTCTTC. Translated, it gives CASSLVGASYNEQLF. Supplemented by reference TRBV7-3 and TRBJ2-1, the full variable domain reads GAGVSQTPSNKVTEKGKYVELRCDPISGHTALYWYRQSLGQGPEFLIYFQGTGAADDSGLPNDRFFAVRPEGSVSTLKIQRTERGDSAVYLCASSLVGASYNEQLFGPGTRLTVL.

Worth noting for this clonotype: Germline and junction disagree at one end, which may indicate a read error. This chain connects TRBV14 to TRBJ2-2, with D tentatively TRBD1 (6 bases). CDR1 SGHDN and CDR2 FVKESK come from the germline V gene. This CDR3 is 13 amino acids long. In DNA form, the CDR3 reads TGTTCCAGCAGCCAGGGGACCACCGGGGAGCTGTTTTTT. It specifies CSSSQGTTGELFF.

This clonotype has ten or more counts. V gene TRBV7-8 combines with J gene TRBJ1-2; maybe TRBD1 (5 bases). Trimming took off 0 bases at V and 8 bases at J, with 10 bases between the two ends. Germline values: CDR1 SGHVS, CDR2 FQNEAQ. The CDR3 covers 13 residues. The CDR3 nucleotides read TGTGCCAGCAGCTTAGCGAGGGAGGGGGGCTACACCTTC. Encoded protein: CASSLAREGGYTF.

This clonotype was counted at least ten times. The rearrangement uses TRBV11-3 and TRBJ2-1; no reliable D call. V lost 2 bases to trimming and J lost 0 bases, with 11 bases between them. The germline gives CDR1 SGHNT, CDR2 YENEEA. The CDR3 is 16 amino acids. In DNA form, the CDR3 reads TGTGCCAGCAGCTTATCGAAGGTACTCTCCTACAATGAGCAGTTCTTC. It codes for CASSLSKVLSYNEQFF.

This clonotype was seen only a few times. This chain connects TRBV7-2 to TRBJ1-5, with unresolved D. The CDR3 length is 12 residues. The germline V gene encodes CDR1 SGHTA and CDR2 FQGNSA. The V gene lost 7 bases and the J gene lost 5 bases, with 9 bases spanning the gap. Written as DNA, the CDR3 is TGTGCCAGCACCTTGGGTGATCAGCCCCAGCATTTT. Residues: CASTLGDQPQHF.

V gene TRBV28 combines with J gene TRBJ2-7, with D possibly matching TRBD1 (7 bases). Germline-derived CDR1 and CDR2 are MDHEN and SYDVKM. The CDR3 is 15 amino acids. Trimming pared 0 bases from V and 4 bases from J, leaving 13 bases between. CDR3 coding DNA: TGTGCCAGCAGTTTATGGGGGCAGGGGGGATACGAGCAGTACTTC. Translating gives CASSLWGQGGYEQYF. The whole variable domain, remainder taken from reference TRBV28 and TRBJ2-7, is DVKVTQSSRYLVKRTGEKVFLECVQDMDHENMFWYRQDPGLGLRLIYFSYDVKMKEKGDIPEGYSVSREKKERFSLILESASTNQTSMYLCASSLWGQGGYEQYFGPGTRLTVT.

As DNA, the CDR3 is TGTGCCACCAGTGACCAAGAGACAGGGGAGGGAAACACCATATATTTT. Protein: CATSDQETGEGNTIYF. The V and J genes are TRBV24-1 and TRBJ1-3, with 8 bases matching TRBD1. J was trimmed by 4 bases and V by 4 bases; bases with no gene match: 8. The germline V gene encodes CDR1 KGHDR and CDR2 SFDVKD. The CDR3 runs 16 residues.

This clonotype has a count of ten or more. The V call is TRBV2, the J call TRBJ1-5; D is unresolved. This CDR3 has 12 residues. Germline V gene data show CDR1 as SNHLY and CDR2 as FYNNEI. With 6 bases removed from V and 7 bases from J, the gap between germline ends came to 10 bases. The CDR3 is CASRGESQPQHF. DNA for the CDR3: TGTGCCAGCAGGGGAGAGAGCCAGCCCCAGCATTTT.

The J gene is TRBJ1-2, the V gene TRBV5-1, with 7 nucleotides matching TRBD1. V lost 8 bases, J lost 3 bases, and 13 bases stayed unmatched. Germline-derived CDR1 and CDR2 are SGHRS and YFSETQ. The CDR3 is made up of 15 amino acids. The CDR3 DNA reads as TGCGCCAGTAGCCAACGGACAGGATCGTACTATGGCTACACCTTC. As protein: CASSQRTGSYYGYTF. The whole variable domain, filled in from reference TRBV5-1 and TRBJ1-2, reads KAGVTQTPRYLIKTRGQQVTLSCSPISGHRSVSWYQQTPGQGLQFLFEYFSETQRNKGNFPGRFSGRQFSNSRSEMNVSTLELGDSALYLCASSQRTGSYYGYTFGSGTRLTVV.

The CDR3 here is CASSGYWRDDEAFF. Here the CDR3 DNA reads TGTGCCAGCAGTGGATACTGGAGGGATGATGAAGCTTTCTTT. The chain couples TRBV25-1 to TRBJ1-1; D is unresolved. The CDR3 spans 14 residues. Germline V CDR1 and CDR2: MGHDK, SYGVNS. Between the trimmed V and J ends, which lost 4 bases and 7 bases, there was a span of 16 bases.

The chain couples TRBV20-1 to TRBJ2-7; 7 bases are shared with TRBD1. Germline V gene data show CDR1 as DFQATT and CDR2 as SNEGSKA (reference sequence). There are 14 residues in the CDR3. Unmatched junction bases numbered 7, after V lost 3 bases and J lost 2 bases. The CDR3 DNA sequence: TGCAGTGCTAGCGAACAGGGGAGCCCCTACGAGCAGTACTTC. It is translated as CSASEQGSPYEQYF.

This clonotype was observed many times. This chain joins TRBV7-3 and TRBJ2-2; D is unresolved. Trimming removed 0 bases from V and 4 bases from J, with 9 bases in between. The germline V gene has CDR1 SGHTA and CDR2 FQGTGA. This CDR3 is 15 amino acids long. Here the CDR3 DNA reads TGTGCCAGCAGCTTAACTTCCGTAGGCACCGGGGAGCTGTTTTTT. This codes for CASSLTSVGTGELFF.

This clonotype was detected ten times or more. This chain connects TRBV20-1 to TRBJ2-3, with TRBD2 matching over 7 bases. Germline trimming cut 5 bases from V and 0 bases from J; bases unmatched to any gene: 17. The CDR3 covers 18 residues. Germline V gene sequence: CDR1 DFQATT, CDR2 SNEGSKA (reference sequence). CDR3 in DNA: TGCAGTGCTCAGAGAAGAATGGCGGGGGTACCTAGCACAGATACGCAGTATTTT. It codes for CSAQRRMAGVPSTDTQYF.

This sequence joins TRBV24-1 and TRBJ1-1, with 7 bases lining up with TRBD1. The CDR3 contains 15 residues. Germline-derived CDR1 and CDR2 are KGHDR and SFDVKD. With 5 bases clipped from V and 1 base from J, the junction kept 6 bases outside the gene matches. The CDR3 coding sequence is TGTGCCACCAGTGGCAACAGGGGTGCGAACACTGAAGCTTTCTTT. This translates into CATSGNRGANTEAFF.

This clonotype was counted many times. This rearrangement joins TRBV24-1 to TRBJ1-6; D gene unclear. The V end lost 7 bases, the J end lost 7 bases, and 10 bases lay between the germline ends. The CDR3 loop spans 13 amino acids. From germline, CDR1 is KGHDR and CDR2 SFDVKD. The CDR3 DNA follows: TGTGCCACCAGAGGAGACTTGAATTCACCCCTCCACTTT. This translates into CATRGDLNSPLHF.